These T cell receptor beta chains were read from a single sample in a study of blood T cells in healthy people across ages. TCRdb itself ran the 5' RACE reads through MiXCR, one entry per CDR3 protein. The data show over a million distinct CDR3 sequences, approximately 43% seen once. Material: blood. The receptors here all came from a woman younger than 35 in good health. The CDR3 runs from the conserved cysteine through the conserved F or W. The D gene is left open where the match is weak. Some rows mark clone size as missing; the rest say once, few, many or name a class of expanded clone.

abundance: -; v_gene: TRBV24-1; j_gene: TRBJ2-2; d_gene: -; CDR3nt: TGTGCCACCGAAACCGGGACATTGAACACCGGGGAGCTGTTTTTT; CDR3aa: CATETGTLNTGELFF
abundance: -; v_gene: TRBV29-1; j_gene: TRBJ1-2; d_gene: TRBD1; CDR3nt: TGCAGCGCCCGGACAGGGGGCTCGAATGGCTACACCTTC; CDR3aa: CSARTGGSNGYTF
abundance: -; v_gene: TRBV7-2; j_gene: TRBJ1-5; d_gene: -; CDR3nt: TGTGCCAGCAGCTTAGAGGTAGGGCTTCAGCCCCAGCATTTT; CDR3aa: CASSLEVGLQPQHF
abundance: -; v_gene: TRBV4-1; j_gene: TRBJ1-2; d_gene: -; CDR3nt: TGCGCCAGCAGCCAAGATTGGCAGATCTATGGCTACACCTTC; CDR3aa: CASSQDWQIYGYTF
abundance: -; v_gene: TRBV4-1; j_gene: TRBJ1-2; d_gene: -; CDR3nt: TGCGCCAGCAGCCAAGCTGACAGTTCCCTAAACTATGGCTACACCTTC; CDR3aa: CASSQADSSLNYGYTF
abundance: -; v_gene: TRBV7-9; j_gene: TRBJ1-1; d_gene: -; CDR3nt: TGTGCCAGCAGCTTTGGGCGTTCGGGCACTGAAGCTTTCTTT; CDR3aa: CASSFGRSGTEAFF
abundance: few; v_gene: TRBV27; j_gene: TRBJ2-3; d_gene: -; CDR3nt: TGTGCCAGCAGTTGGTCGGCTAGCACAGATACGCAGTATTTT; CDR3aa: CASSWSASTDTQYF
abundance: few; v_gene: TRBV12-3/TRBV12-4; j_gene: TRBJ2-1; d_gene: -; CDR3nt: TGTGCCAGCAGTAACGGGGGAGGATACAATGAGCAGTTCTTC; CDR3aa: CASSNGGGYNEQFF
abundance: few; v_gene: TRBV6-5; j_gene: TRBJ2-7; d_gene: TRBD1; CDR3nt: TGTGCCAGCAGTCCATTGGACAGGGGAGTGGTCGAGCAGTACTTC; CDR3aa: CASSPLDRGVVEQYF
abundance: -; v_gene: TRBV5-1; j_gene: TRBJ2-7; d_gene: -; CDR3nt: TGCGCCAGCAGCTTGGCAGGGGAACCGCAGTACTTC; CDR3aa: CASSLAGEPQYF
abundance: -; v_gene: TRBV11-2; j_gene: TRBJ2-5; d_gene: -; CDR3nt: TGTGCCAGCAGCTCGCCAGCGGCCACTCCCTACAATGAGCAGTACTTC; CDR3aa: CASSSPAATPYNEQYF
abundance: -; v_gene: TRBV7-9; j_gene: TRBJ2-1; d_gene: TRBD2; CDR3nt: TGTGCCAGCAGCTTAGGACTAGCGGTCACCAGCAGGCAGTTCTTC; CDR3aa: CASSLGLAVTSRQFF
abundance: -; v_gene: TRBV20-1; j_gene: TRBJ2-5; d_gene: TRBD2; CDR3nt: TGCAGTACTAGGACTAGCGGGGGCCCAGAGCAGTACTTC; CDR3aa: CSTRTSGGPEQYF
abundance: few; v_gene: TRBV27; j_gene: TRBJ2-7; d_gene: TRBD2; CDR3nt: TGTGCCAGCAGTCGCCCCGGGACTAGCGGCGCCTACGAGCAGTACTTC; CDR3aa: CASSRPGTSGAYEQYF
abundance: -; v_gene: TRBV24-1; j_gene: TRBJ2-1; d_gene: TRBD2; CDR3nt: TGTGCCACCAGTGACCCCGGGGGGTTGGGTGAGCAGTTCTTC; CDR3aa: CATSDPGGLGEQFF
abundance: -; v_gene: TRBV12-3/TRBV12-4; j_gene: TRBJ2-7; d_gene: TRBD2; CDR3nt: TGTGCCAGCATCCCGGGGGGAGGGTCCCACGAGCAGTACTTC; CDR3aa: CASIPGGGSHEQYF
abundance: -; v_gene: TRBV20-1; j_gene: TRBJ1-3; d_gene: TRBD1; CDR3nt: TGCAGTGCTGACCAGGGGGGCTACACCATATATTTT; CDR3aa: CSADQGGYTIYF
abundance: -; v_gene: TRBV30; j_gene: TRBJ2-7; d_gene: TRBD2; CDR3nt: TGTGCCTGGCCCTGGACTAGTCATTACGAGCAGTACTTC; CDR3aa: CAWPWTSHYEQYF
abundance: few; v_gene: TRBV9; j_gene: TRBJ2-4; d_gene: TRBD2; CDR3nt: TGTGCCAGCAGCGAGGCCGCCGGGGGGGCTTGGAACATTCAGTACTTC; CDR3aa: CASSEAAGGAWNIQYF
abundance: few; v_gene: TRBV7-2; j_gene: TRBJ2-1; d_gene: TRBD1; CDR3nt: TGTGCCAGCAGCCCCTACGGGACAGGGCGCTACAATGAGCAGTTCTTC; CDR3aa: CASSPYGTGRYNEQFF
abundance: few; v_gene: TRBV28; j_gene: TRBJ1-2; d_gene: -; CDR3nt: TGTGCCAGCAGTTACGGACCTAGCGGCTACACCTTC; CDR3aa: CASSYGPSGYTF
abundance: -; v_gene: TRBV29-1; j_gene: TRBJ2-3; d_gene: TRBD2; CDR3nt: TGCAGCGCCCCCCTAGCGGGGGCCACAGATACGCAGTATTTT; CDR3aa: CSAPLAGATDTQYF
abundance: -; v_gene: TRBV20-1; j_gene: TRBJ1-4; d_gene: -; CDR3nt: TGCAGTGCTAGGTTATCCGGGGTGGCTAATGAAAAACTGTTTTTT; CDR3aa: CSARLSGVANEKLFF
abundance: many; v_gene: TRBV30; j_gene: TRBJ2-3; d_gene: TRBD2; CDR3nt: TGTGCCTGGACCCGTCGGGCTAGCGGGAGCACAGATACGCAGTATTTT; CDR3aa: CAWTRRASGSTDTQYF
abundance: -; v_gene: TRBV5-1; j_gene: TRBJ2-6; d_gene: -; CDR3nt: TGCGCCAGCAGCACCACGGCGGGTACTGGGGCCAACGTCCTGACTTTC; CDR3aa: CASSTTAGTGANVLTF
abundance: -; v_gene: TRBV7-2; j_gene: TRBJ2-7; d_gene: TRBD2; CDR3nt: TGTGCCAGCAGCTACGATGGGACTACCAGCTCCTACAATGAGCAGTACTTC; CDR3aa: CASSYDGTTSSYNEQYF